Listed below are T cell receptor beta chains from one sample, sequenced in a study of identical twins. One entry per CDR3 protein, called by TCRdb with MiXCR from the 5' RACE reads. The sample holds fewer than 650,000 distinct CDR3 sequences, around 7.4% seen once. The same specimen was also included in a second study, on yellow fever vaccine responses in identical twins.

The sample comprised PBMCs. These receptors were collected from a woman aged 18-29 years in good health. Both conserved end residues are part of each CDR3. A D gene is named only where the DNA matches it firmly. Size values are once, few and many counts, or a class for expanded clones, and some rows have none.

J: TRBJ2-6
D: -
size: many
V: TRBV12-3/TRBV12-4
CDR3: CASSSLGVGANVLTF
DNA: TGTGCCAGCAGCTCCCTCGGGGTTGGGGCCAACGTCCTGACTTTC

J: TRBJ2-3
D: TRBD2
size: many
V: TRBV5-1
CDR3: CASSHIAGDTQYF
DNA: TGCGCCAGCAGTCACATAGCGGGAGATACGCAGTATTTT

J: TRBJ2-7
D: -
size: -
V: TRBV20-1
CDR3: CSARQGIYEQYF
DNA: TGCAGTGCTAGACAGGGGATATACGAGCAGTACTTC

J: TRBJ2-7
D: TRBD2
size: few
V: TRBV7-2
CDR3: CASSISGASSYEQYF
DNA: TGTGCCAGCAGCATAAGCGGGGCAAGCTCCTACGAGCAGTACTTC

J: TRBJ2-1
D: -
size: -
V: TRBV27
CDR3: CASSSPLYNEQFF
DNA: TGTGCCAGCAGTTCACCTTTGTACAATGAGCAGTTCTTC

J: TRBJ1-2
D: -
size: few
V: TRBV24-1
CDR3: CATSSAGAEAYGYTF
DNA: TGTGCCACCAGCTCCGCGGGGGCCGAGGCCTATGGCTACACCTTC

J: TRBJ2-6
D: -
size: few
V: TRBV10-3
CDR3: CAITPGTSGANVLTF
DNA: TGTGCCATCACCCCAGGGACATCTGGGGCCAACGTCCTGACTTTC

J: TRBJ1-6
D: -
size: many
V: TRBV5-1
CDR3: CASSLEGSRSYNSPLHF
DNA: TGCGCCAGCAGCTTGGAGGGCAGCCGCTCCTATAATTCACCCCTCCACTTT

J: TRBJ2-1
D: -
size: many
V: TRBV7-9
CDR3: CASSPPPGKKFF
DNA: TGTGCCAGCAGCCCGCCCCCGGGTAAAAAGTTCTTC

J: TRBJ2-1
D: TRBD2
size: many
V: TRBV28
CDR3: CAGSAGLASYNEQFF
DNA: TGTGCCGGTTCCGCGGGACTAGCGTCCTACAATGAGCAGTTCTTC

J: TRBJ2-3
D: -
size: few
V: TRBV20-1
CDR3: CSARDPGPDTDTQYF
DNA: TGCAGTGCTAGGGACCCAGGACCCGACACAGATACGCAGTATTTT

J: TRBJ2-1
D: TRBD2
size: -
V: TRBV6-5
CDR3: CASSLLGKLAGAYNEQFF
DNA: TGTGCCAGCAGTTTACTCGGGAAACTAGCGGGGGCCTACAATGAGCAGTTCTTC

J: TRBJ2-5
D: TRBD2
size: many
V: TRBV28
CDR3: CASSSNPGLAGAGETQYF
DNA: TGTGCCAGCAGTTCCAACCCGGGACTAGCGGGAGCCGGTGAGACCCAGTACTTC

J: TRBJ1-4
D: -
size: many
V: TRBV5-6
CDR3: CASSLAVGEKLFF
DNA: TGTGCCAGCAGCTTGGCCGTCGGGGAAAAACTGTTTTTT

J: TRBJ2-5
D: TRBD1
size: few
V: TRBV7-7
CDR3: CASSLEDRVGETQYF
DNA: TGTGCCAGCAGCTTAGAAGACAGGGTCGGCGAGACCCAGTACTTC

J: TRBJ2-1
D: TRBD2
size: few
V: TRBV11-2
CDR3: CASSLGGGPVNEQFF
DNA: TGTGCCAGCAGCTTAGGGGGAGGGCCTGTCAATGAGCAGTTCTTC

J: TRBJ2-2
D: TRBD1
size: -
V: TRBV5-1
CDR3: CASSLGSLIRGQFANTGELFF
DNA: TGCGCCAGCAGCTTGGGATCACTCATCAGGGGACAGTTCGCGAACACCGGGGAGCTGTTTTTT

J: TRBJ1-6
D: -
size: many
V: TRBV12-3/TRBV12-4
CDR3: CASSSTDHNSPLHF
DNA: TGTGCCAGCAGTTCCACGGATCATAATTCACCCCTCCACTTT

J: TRBJ2-5
D: -
size: few
V: TRBV18
CDR3: CASSIWTEQETQYF
DNA: TGTGCCAGCTCGATATGGACAGAACAAGAGACCCAGTACTTC

J: TRBJ2-5
D: TRBD2
size: -
V: TRBV7-8
CDR3: CASSDQPPGLVRETQYF
DNA: TGTGCCAGCAGCGACCAACCGCCGGGACTAGTCCGAGAGACCCAGTACTTC

J: TRBJ2-7
D: -
size: -
V: TRBV11-1
CDR3: CASSLASISYEQYF
DNA: TGTGCCAGCAGCTTAGCGTCAATCTCCTACGAGCAGTACTTC

J: TRBJ1-2
D: TRBD1
size: -
V: TRBV4-1
CDR3: CASSKGQGAGYGYTF
DNA: TGCGCCAGCAGTAAGGGACAGGGGGCCGGTTATGGCTACACCTTC

J: TRBJ2-1
D: -
size: many
V: TRBV20-1
CDR3: CSADATSLNEQFF
DNA: TGCAGTGCTGACGCGACTAGTTTGAATGAGCAGTTCTTC

J: TRBJ2-5
D: -
size: few
V: TRBV29-1
CDR3: CSVEGQAQETQYF
DNA: TGCAGCGTTGAAGGACAGGCCCAAGAGACCCAGTACTTC

J: TRBJ2-1
D: TRBD1
size: -
V: TRBV6-1
CDR3: CASRPILPGTGDEQFF
DNA: TGTGCCAGCAGGCCTATACTCCCGGGGACAGGGGATGAGCAGTTCTTC

J: TRBJ2-3
D: -
size: many
V: TRBV12-3/TRBV12-4
CDR3: CASSLRNRVPDTQYF
DNA: TGTGCCAGCAGTTTGAGGAACAGGGTCCCAGATACGCAGTATTTT

J: TRBJ2-1
D: TRBD2
size: many
V: TRBV29-1
CDR3: CSVRTSGRNEQFF
DNA: TGCAGCGTTCGGACTAGCGGGAGAAATGAGCAGTTCTTC

J: TRBJ2-3
D: TRBD2
size: many
V: TRBV4-2
CDR3: CASSQDAGAGTDTQYF
DNA: TGTGCCAGCAGCCAAGATGCGGGAGCTGGCACAGATACGCAGTATTTT

J: TRBJ2-1
D: -
size: -
V: TRBV10-2
CDR3: CAIPVDGESSYNEQFF
DNA: TGCGCCATTCCCGTTGATGGGGAAAGCTCCTACAATGAGCAGTTCTTC

J: TRBJ2-1
D: TRBD2
size: few
V: TRBV12-3/TRBV12-4
CDR3: CASSLSPTSGGSEQFF
DNA: TGTGCCAGCAGTTTATCCCCCACTAGCGGGGGAAGTGAGCAGTTCTTC

J: TRBJ2-3
D: -
size: few
V: TRBV6-5
CDR3: CASSLTYNTDTQYF
DNA: TGTGCCAGCAGTTTGACGTACAACACAGATACGCAGTATTTT

J: TRBJ1-4
D: TRBD1
size: many
V: TRBV5-1
CDR3: CASRQGQGVEKLFF
DNA: TGCGCCAGCAGACAGGGACAGGGCGTAGAAAAACTGTTTTTT

J: TRBJ2-1
D: TRBD2
size: many
V: TRBV25-1
CDR3: CASSEALILAGGPNEQFF
DNA: TGTGCCAGCAGCGAGGCTCTAATTTTGGCGGGAGGCCCCAATGAGCAGTTCTTC

J: TRBJ2-1
D: TRBD1
size: few
V: TRBV6-5
CDR3: CASSSGQGYEQFF
DNA: TGTGCCAGCAGTTCGGGACAGGGCTATGAGCAGTTCTTC

J: TRBJ2-5
D: TRBD1
size: many
V: TRBV25-1
CDR3: CASSESTGVGTQYF
DNA: TGTGCCAGCAGTGAATCGACAGGGGTTGGGACCCAGTACTTC

J: TRBJ1-2
D: -
size: many
V: TRBV6-1
CDR3: CASSDVTPGLGGYTF
DNA: TGTGCCAGCAGTGACGTGACCCCGGGACTTGGAGGCTACACCTTC

J: TRBJ2-1
D: -
size: few
V: TRBV25-1
CDR3: CASRSRRGFGQFF
DNA: TGTGCCAGCAGGTCGCGTAGGGGTTTTGGGCAGTTCTTC

J: TRBJ2-7
D: TRBD1
size: many
V: TRBV28
CDR3: CASSFRGTVSYEQYF
DNA: TGTGCCAGCAGTTTTCGTGGGACAGTCTCCTACGAGCAGTACTTC

J: TRBJ2-3
D: -
size: few
V: TRBV24-1
CDR3: CATSDPKTTYTDTQYF
DNA: TGTGCCACCAGTGATCCAAAAACGACTTACACAGATACGCAGTATTTT

J: TRBJ1-2
D: -
size: few
V: TRBV28
CDR3: CASIKTGEPIYGYTF
DNA: TGTGCCAGCATAAAAACAGGAGAACCGATTTATGGCTACACCTTC

J: TRBJ2-1
D: TRBD1
size: few
V: TRBV20-1
CDR3: CSASPGTGGIYNEQFF
DNA: TGCAGTGCTAGTCCCGGGACAGGGGGCATCTACAATGAGCAGTTCTTC

J: TRBJ2-1
D: TRBD2
size: few
V: TRBV7-8
CDR3: CASSLEGTSGYNEQFF
DNA: TGTGCCAGCAGCTTAGAAGGGACTAGCGGATACAATGAGCAGTTCTTC

J: TRBJ2-1
D: TRBD2
size: many
V: TRBV12-3/TRBV12-4
CDR3: CASSRLAGVSYNEQFF
DNA: TGTGCCAGCAGCAGACTAGCGGGAGTTTCCTACAATGAGCAGTTCTTC

J: TRBJ2-3
D: -
size: many
V: TRBV3-1
CDR3: CASRLLDTQYF
DNA: TGTGCCAGCAGGCTTCTAGATACGCAGTATTTT

J: TRBJ2-1
D: -
size: -
V: TRBV20-1
CDR3: CSARRVAGADEQFF
DNA: TGCAGTGCTAGACGGGTAGCCGGAGCCGATGAGCAGTTCTTC

J: TRBJ1-6
D: -
size: many
V: TRBV20-1
CDR3: CSATSYDRNNSPLHF
DNA: TGCAGTGCTACCTCTTATGACAGGAATAATTCACCCCTCCACTTT

J: TRBJ2-1
D: TRBD2
size: many
V: TRBV5-1
CDR3: CASSQGTVTSQGYNEQFF
DNA: TGCGCCAGCAGCCAAGGGACGGTGACTAGCCAGGGTTACAATGAGCAGTTCTTC

J: TRBJ2-7
D: TRBD2
size: -
V: TRBV14
CDR3: CASSQELAGEQYF
DNA: TGTGCCAGCAGCCAAGAGCTAGCGGGCGAGCAGTACTTC

J: TRBJ2-3
D: -
size: few
V: TRBV6-2/TRBV6-3
CDR3: CASSYRIDTQYF
DNA: TGTGCCAGCAGTTACAGGATTGATACGCAGTATTTT

J: TRBJ2-3
D: -
size: -
V: TRBV12-3/TRBV12-4
CDR3: CASSLWAGASTDTQYF
DNA: TGTGCCAGCAGTTTATGGGCGGGGGCTAGCACAGATACGCAGTATTTT

J: TRBJ2-2
D: -
size: -
V: TRBV6-1
CDR3: CASSRSTSRGTGELFF
DNA: TGTGCCAGCAGCCGATCAACTAGTCGGGGAACCGGGGAGCTGTTTTTT

J: TRBJ2-1
D: TRBD2
size: many
V: TRBV5-1
CDR3: CASSSGLAANNEQFF
DNA: TGCGCCAGCAGCTCGGGACTAGCCGCAAACAATGAGCAGTTCTTC

J: TRBJ2-5
D: TRBD1
size: few
V: TRBV6-5
CDR3: CASSKGTVLGFGETQYF
DNA: TGTGCCAGCAGTAAAGGGACAGTACTCGGTTTCGGAGAGACCCAGTACTTC

J: TRBJ1-5
D: TRBD1
size: few
V: TRBV2
CDR3: CASTKGANQPQHF
DNA: TGTGCCAGCACCAAGGGGGCAAATCAGCCCCAGCATTTT

J: TRBJ2-7
D: -
size: -
V: TRBV5-1
CDR3: CASSLEQPYEQYF
DNA: TGCGCCAGCAGCTTGGAACAGCCCTACGAGCAGTACTTC

J: TRBJ1-3
D: -
size: few
V: TRBV28
CDR3: CASSSGLKNSGNTIYF
DNA: TGTGCCAGCAGTTCAGGACTGAAAAACTCTGGAAACACCATATATTTT

J: TRBJ2-3
D: -
size: -
V: TRBV7-3
CDR3: CASSLMGGVSTDTQYF
DNA: TGTGCCAGCAGCTTAATGGGGGGAGTAAGCACAGATACGCAGTATTTT

J: TRBJ2-2
D: -
size: -
V: TRBV20-1
CDR3: CSARPTGRTGGELFF
DNA: TGCAGTGCTAGACCCACTGGCCGCACAGGCGGGGAGCTGTTTTTT

J: TRBJ2-3
D: TRBD1
size: few
V: TRBV2
CDR3: CASTDHGTATDTQYF
DNA: TGTGCCAGCACCGATCATGGGACAGCCACAGATACGCAGTATTTT